The 16 T cell receptor beta chains listed next were all sequenced from one sample in a study of T cells in Graves' hyperthyroidism and ophthalmopathy. Template material for amplifying TCR beta CDR3 regions consisted of RNA transcripts. Initially, a first-round RT-PCR of the TCR CDR3 employed the HTBI primer set. In TCRdb, the multiplex PCR reads were re-called with MiXCR into one record per CDR3 protein. The repertoire includes roughly 660,000 distinct CDR3 sequences, 17% of them detected once, and less than 20% sits in the top ten. Sample: blood. The receptor set was obtained from a man between 45 and 60 years old with Graves' hyperthyroidism.

This clonotype was counted many times. This chain connects TRBV6-1 to TRBJ1-6; D is ambiguous. There are 13 residues in the CDR3. Trimming stripped 3 bases from V and 10 bases from J, with 10 bases between. CDR1 is MNHNS and CDR2 is SASEGT in the germline V gene. The CDR3 loop reads CASSEYSGSPLHF. The CDR3 region has the DNA TGTGCCAGCAGTGAGTACTCCGGGTCACCCCTCCACTTT.

This clonotype was picked up a small number of times. V gene TRBV3-1 combines with J gene TRBJ2-1; D remains ambiguous. This CDR3 is 15 amino acids long. Germline-derived CDR1 and CDR2 are LGHDT and YNNKEL (reference sequence). Trimming stripped 0 bases from V and 8 bases from J, with 14 bases between. CDR3 DNA sequence: TGTGCCAGCAGCCAAGATTGGACCGCCGGTCATGAGCAGTTCTTC. It is translated as CASSQDWTAGHEQFF.

This clonotype was observed a handful of times. The chain carries TRBV7-3 and TRBJ2-1, with TRBD2 matching over 8 bases. The CDR3 loop spans 15 amino acids. Germline CDR1 is SGHTA and CDR2 is FQGTGA. The V and J ends lost 5 bases and 5 bases, in that order; junction bases with no gene match: 8. The CDR3 is CASSISGSGNNEQFF. The DNA for the CDR3 is TGTGCCAGCAGCATCAGCGGGAGCGGTAACAATGAGCAGTTCTTC.

This clonotype was observed at least ten times. The genes are TRBV12-3 or TRBV12-4 and TRBJ1-1; TRBD1 is a possible D gene (5 bases). The V end lost 7 bases, the J end lost 5 bases, and 14 bases lay between the germline ends. CDR3 length: 13 residues. In DNA, the CDR3 is TGTGCCAGCACCATCGGGGGGAAAACTGAAGCTTTCTTT. Amino acids: CASTIGGKTEAFF.

The chain is built from TRBV29-1 and TRBJ2-2, with D unresolved. CDR3 size: 13 residues. V lost 0 bases to trimming and J lost 1 base, with 3 bases between them. CDR1 SQVTM and CDR2 ANQGSEA come from the germline V gene. CDR3 coding DNA: TGCAGCGTTGAAGAAGGGAACACCGGGGAGCTGTTTTTT. It translates to CSVEEGNTGELFF.

This clonotype has only a few counts. The chain links TRBV27 to TRBJ1-2; tentatively, D is TRBD1 (6 bases). Germline lookup yields CDR1 MNHEY and CDR2 SMNVEV (reference sequence). Trimming left V 3 bases short and J 5 bases short, with 16 bases between. The CDR3 consists of 15 residues. DNA for the CDR3: TGTGCCAGCAGTTTCATAACAGGGTCTCATTATGGCTACACCTTC. Translation gives CASSFITGSHYGYTF.

This clonotype was picked up a small number of times. This sequence joins TRBV24-1 and TRBJ2-5; D might be TRBD1 or TRBD2, each matching 5 bases. This CDR3 contains 16 residues. Germline values: CDR1 KGHDR, CDR2 SFDVKD. The V end lost 0 bases, the J end lost 3 bases, and 13 bases lay between the germline ends. CDR3 protein: CATSDLLPGREETQYF. The CDR3 region has the DNA TGTGCCACCAGTGATTTGCTTCCGGGACGTGAAGAGACCCAGTACTTC.

This clonotype has a handful of counts. The CDR3 loop reads CASRPGLAGGKPSTDTQYF. The CDR3 DNA reads TGTGCCAGTAGACCGGGACTAGCGGGAGGGAAACCAAGCACAGATACGCAGTATTTT. This chain connects TRBV19 to TRBJ2-3, with TRBD2 matching over 16 bases. CDR1 is LNHDA, CDR2 SQIVND, per germline (reference sequence). With V trimmed by 6 bases and J by 0 bases, 9 bases remained unmatched. The CDR3 contains 19 residues.

The CDR3 region is CASSQDIWGGPQHF. For the CDR3, the DNA is TGCGCCAGCAGCCAAGATATTTGGGGGGGCCCCCAGCATTTT. The chain recombines TRBV4-1 with TRBJ1-5; tentative D call: TRBD1 (6 bases). Germline values: CDR1 MGHRA, CDR2 YSYEKL. Trimming removed 0 bases from V and 10 bases from J, with 13 bases in between. CDR3 length equals 14 residues.

This clonotype has more than one count but fewer than ten. The V gene is TRBV27, the J gene TRBJ1-3; a possible D gene is TRBD1 (6 bases). The CDR3 totals 17 residues. V shed 6 bases and J shed 1 base, with 19 bases lying between them. The germline V gene has CDR1 MNHEY and CDR2 SMNVEV (reference sequence). This CDR3 reads CASSNKDPGESGNTIYF. In DNA form, the CDR3 reads TGTGCCAGCAGCAATAAAGACCCAGGGGAATCTGGAAACACCATATATTTT.

The J gene is TRBJ2-3, the V gene TRBV6-1; 9 bases line up with TRBD1. The CDR3 is 16 residues long. Germline CDR1 reads MNHNS; CDR2 reads SASEGT. V was pared by 5 bases and J by 2 bases, with 8 bases of the junction left unmatched. The CDR3 reads CASSRRDREDTDTQYF. CDR3 bases: TGTGCCAGCAGTCGCCGGGACAGGGAGGACACAGATACGCAGTATTTT.

This clonotype was picked up many times. The chain carries TRBV28 and TRBJ2-1; D is unresolved. CDR3 size: 12 residues. The germline V and J ends were trimmed by 8 bases and 4 bases, with 9 bases remaining between them. Germline V lookup: CDR1 MDHEN, CDR2 SYDVKM. The CDR3 DNA sequence: TGTGCCAGCGGGTTGGAATACAATGAGCAGTTCTTC. It yields the protein CASGLEYNEQFF.

This sequence joins TRBV20-1 and TRBJ1-1; tentatively, D is TRBD1 (5 bases). The CDR3 has 16 amino acids. Trimming removed 5 bases at V and 0 bases at J, with 19 bases between. The germline V gene has CDR1 DFQATT and CDR2 SNEGSKA (reference sequence). The CDR3 nucleotides read TGCAGTGCTCAGCGTGGAAAGGGGTCTATGAACACTGAAGCTTTCTTT. Translation: CSAQRGKGSMNTEAFF.

This clonotype came up a few times. The chain recombines TRBV4-1 with TRBJ2-1; 10 bases line up with TRBD2. Looked up from germline, CDR1 is MGHRA and CDR2 is YSYEKL. V gave up 0 bases and J gave up 0 bases; unmatched junction bases: 17. The CDR3 contains 22 residues. CDR3: CASSQEGPGRLAGVTSYNEQFF. In nucleotides, the CDR3 is TGCGCCAGCAGCCAAGAGGGACCGGGGAGGCTAGCGGGAGTGACCTCCTACAATGAGCAGTTCTTC.

At least ten counts were recorded for this clonotype. This chain joins TRBV2 and TRBJ2-3, with a tentative D call TRBD2 (6 bases). CDR1 is SNHLY and CDR2 is FYNNEI in the germline V gene. This CDR3 is built from 14 residues. Between the trimmed V and J ends, which lost 11 bases and 4 bases, there was a span of 19 bases. CDR3 amino acids: CASAGRRAADTQYF. The CDR3 DNA sequence: TGTGCCTCAGCGGGTCGCAGGGCCGCAGATACGCAGTATTTT.

This clonotype was seen at least ten times. The chain is built from TRBV27 and TRBJ1-6; D uncertain. Trimming removed 7 bases from V and 7 bases from J, with 11 bases in between. From germline, CDR1 is MNHEY and CDR2 SMNVEV (reference sequence). CDR3 length: 13 residues. The CDR3 DNA follows: TGTGCCAGCATGAACGGGTTGAATTCACCCCTCCACTTT. Its translation is CASMNGLNSPLHF.